The next 15 T cell receptor beta chains were all read from a single sample in a study of shared clonotypes between healthy human individuals. Generated by immunoSEQ multiplex PCR, the TCRdb table keeps only in-frame clones and is missing some. The sample shows some 2,000,000 clones, around 96% of them seen only once. Naive CD8 populations comprised CD45RO-negative cells positively selected for CCR7, excluding terminally differentiated effector memory CD45RA+ cells. The specimen was naive CD8+ T cells sorted from blood. These receptors all stem from a man younger than 30 in good health.

J is TRBJ1-2 and V is TRBV2, with D possibly matching TRBD1 (5 bases). CDR3 size: 13 residues. Trimming pared 1 base from V and 9 bases from J, leaving 12 bases between. The germline gives CDR1 SNHLY, CDR2 FYNNEI. The CDR3 loop reads CASSEVGVDSYTF. CDR3 bases: TGTGCCAGCAGTGAAGTGGGTGTGGACAGCTACACCTTC.

This clone was found once. The chain links TRBV10-1 to TRBJ2-1; 9 bases are shared with TRBD2. The CDR3 length is 16 residues. The V gene's germline CDR1 is WNHNN and CDR2 SYGVQD (reference sequence). V lost 3 bases, J lost 2 bases, and 5 bases stayed unmatched. The CDR3 is CASSDPASGTYNEQFF. DNA of the CDR3: TGCGCCAGCAGTGATCCGGCTAGCGGGACCTACAATGAGCAGTTCTTC.

This sequence joins TRBV6-6 and TRBJ2-3, with 7 bases identical to TRBD2. Germline trimming cut 7 bases from V and 5 bases from J; bases unmatched to any gene: 12. CDR3 length: 15 amino acids. CDR1 is MNHNY, CDR2 SVGAGI, per germline (reference sequence). This CDR3 is CASTYGAGALDTQYF. CDR3 bases: TGTGCCAGCACGTACGGGGCGGGAGCATTAGATACGCAGTATTTT.

The J gene is TRBJ1-1, the V gene TRBV4-1; D remains ambiguous. The V gene's germline CDR1 is MGHRA and CDR2 YSYEKL. V gave up 4 bases and J gave up 2 bases, with 17 bases separating them. The CDR3 extends over 16 amino acids. CDR3 protein: CASSLGQLQVNTEAFF. CDR3 sequence (DNA): TGCGCCAGCAGCCTAGGTCAGCTCCAGGTCAACACTGAAGCTTTCTTT.

With regard to this clone: This specimen includes other DNA sequences encoding the same CDR3. This chain connects TRBV7-6 to TRBJ2-7; D may be TRBD2 (5 bases). CDR1 and CDR2 from the germline V gene are SGHVS and FNYEAQ. The CDR3 runs 13 residues. Trimming shortened V by 2 bases and J by 7 bases, and 12 bases separated the two germline ends. The CDR3: CASSLNRAGEQYF. The CDR3 nucleotides read TGTGCCAGCAGCTTAAATAGGGCGGGTGAGCAGTACTTC.

V is TRBV7-8 and J is TRBJ2-7, with D perhaps TRBD1 (6 bases). This CDR3 has 16 residues. Germline CDR1 SGHVS, CDR2 FQNEAQ. V was shortened by 1 base and J by 0 bases, with 13 bases between the two germline ends. CDR3 sequence reads: CASSLGGTGSSYEQYF. The CDR3 DNA sequence: TGTGCCAGCAGCTTAGGAGGTACAGGGAGCTCCTACGAGCAGTACTTC.

The gene calls are TRBV9 and TRBJ2-2; D may correspond to TRBD1 or TRBD2 (5 bases each). The CDR3 is made up of 16 amino acids. The germline V gene has CDR1 SGDLS and CDR2 YYNGEE. V lost 1 base and J 3 bases, leaving 13 bases between the germline ends. The CDR3: CASSVRQGVDTGELFF. DNA of the CDR3: TGTGCCAGCAGCGTAAGGCAGGGAGTTGACACCGGGGAGCTGTTTTTT. Combining the CDR3 with reference TRBV9 and TRBJ2-2 gives the whole variable domain DSGVTQTPKHLITATGQRVTLRCSPRSGDLSVYWYQQSLDQGLQFLIQYYNGEERAKGNILERFSAQQFPDLHSELNLSSLELGDSALYFCASSVRQGVDTGELFFGEGSRLTVL.

The CDR3 sequence is CASSVFTGSLNNSPLHF. The CDR3 DNA sequence: TGTGCCAGCAGCGTATTCACAGGGAGCTTAAATAATTCACCCCTCCACTTT. The chain is built from TRBV9 and TRBJ1-6; D possibly corresponds to TRBD1 (6 bases). V was trimmed by 1 base and J by 5 bases, leaving 16 bases between them. Germline lookup yields CDR1 SGDLS and CDR2 YYNGEE. There are 17 residues in the CDR3. Full variable domain (rest looked up from reference TRBV9 and TRBJ1-6): DSGVTQTPKHLITATGQRVTLRCSPRSGDLSVYWYQQSLDQGLQFLIQYYNGEERAKGNILERFSAQQFPDLHSELNLSSLELGDSALYFCASSVFTGSLNNSPLHFGNGTRLTVT.

V gene TRBV7-8 combines with J gene TRBJ2-6; 12 bases are a match to TRBD2. CDR3 size: 20 residues. The germline V gene has CDR1 SGHVS and CDR2 FQNEAQ. J lost 3 bases, V lost 1 base, and 10 bases had no gene match. The chain's CDR3 is CASSLELAGGRMGGANVLTF. CDR3 nucleotides: TGTGCCAGCAGCTTAGAGCTAGCGGGAGGGCGGATGGGTGGGGCCAACGTCCTGACTTTC.

This sequence joins TRBV27 and TRBJ1-1; TRBD1 agrees at 7 bases. V was clipped by 0 bases and J by 7 bases; unmatched bases: 2. The CDR3 consists of 13 residues. Per germline, CDR1 MNHEY and CDR2 SMNVEV (reference sequence). The CDR3 DNA reads TGTGCCAGCAGTTTATCGTGGGACAGTGAAGCTTTCTTT. This codes for CASSLSWDSEAFF.

The sample holds one count of this clone. CDR3 DNA sequence: TGTGCCAGCAGCCCCCGGGGGGCCTTCGAAAAACTGTTTTTT. Translating gives CASSPRGAFEKLFF. The chain is built from TRBV5-6 and TRBJ1-4; possibly TRBD1 for D (6 bases). The CDR3 is 14 residues long. CDR1 is SGHDT and CDR2 is YYEEEE in the germline V gene. V was clipped by 4 bases and J by 8 bases, with 15 bases between them.

V and J are TRBV7-6 and TRBJ2-3; 8 bases match TRBD2. Per germline, CDR1 SGHVS and CDR2 FNYEAQ. V lost 3 bases and J lost 5; bases outside the gene matches: 7. This CDR3 contains 15 residues. The chain's CDR3 is CASSFVRAGGDTQYF. The CDR3 DNA sequence: TGTGCCAGCAGCTTCGTCCGGGCGGGAGGAGATACGCAGTATTTT.

The CDR3 protein is CASSLILPTHTEAFF. The CDR3 DNA reads as TGTGCCAGCAGTTTAATACTACCTACACACACTGAAGCTTTCTTT. The V call is TRBV27, the J call TRBJ1-1; D gene uncertain. The CDR3 covers 15 residues. Germline V gene lookup returns CDR1 MNHEY and CDR2 SMNVEV (reference sequence). The V and J ends lost 2 bases and 3 bases respectively, with 13 bases between them.

With respect to this clone: The sample holds other DNA sequences that translate to the same CDR3. The chain couples TRBV30 to TRBJ2-1, with D possibly being TRBD1 or TRBD2 (5 bases each). The CDR3 spans 12 residues. Trimming shortened V by 0 bases and J by 8 bases, and 8 bases separated the two germline ends. Germline CDR1 is GTSNPN and CDR2 is SVGIG (reference sequence). CDR3 in amino acids: CAWSVMGDEQFF. As DNA, the CDR3 is TGTGCCTGGAGTGTAATGGGGGATGAGCAGTTCTTC.

This chain links TRBV11-2 with TRBJ2-7; TRBD1 matches 9 bases. Trimming at V came to 1 base and at J to 2 bases, leaving 9 bases not matched to a gene. The CDR3 has 17 residues. In germline, CDR1 is SGHAT, CDR2 FQNNGV. CDR3: CASSLGPGQGRTYEQYF. The DNA of the CDR3 is TGTGCCAGCAGCTTAGGACCGGGACAGGGAAGGACCTACGAGCAGTACTTC. Full variable domain (missing parts from reference TRBV11-2 and TRBJ2-7): EAGVAQSPRYKIIEKRQSVAFWCNPISGHATLYWYQQILGQGPKLLIQFQNNGVVDDSQLPKDRFSAERLKGVDSTLKIQPAKLEDSAVYLCASSLGPGQGRTYEQYFGPGTRLTVT.